A single sample gave rise to the 6 T cell receptor beta chains below, sequenced in a study of cytomegalovirus exposure and HLA in healthy donors. Only in-frame clones appear in the TCRdb table, and some are missing; sequencing was by immunoSEQ multiplex PCR. The table lists over 120,000 clones, about 88% of them singletons. The sample was PBMCs. These receptors all stem from a woman younger than 30 in good health and CMV-seropositive.

J is TRBJ2-5 and V is TRBV2; TRBD2 might be the D (6 bases). Germline loops: CDR1 SNHLY, CDR2 FYNNEI. V lost 5 bases, J lost 5 bases, and 12 bases lay in between. The CDR3 contains 13 residues. The CDR3 reads CASSRDSGETQYF. The CDR3 DNA sequence: TGTGCCAGCAGTCGGGACTCTGGGGAGACCCAGTACTTC.

The chain carries TRBV9 and TRBJ2-2, with 7 bases lining up with TRBD1. In germline, CDR1 is SGDLS, CDR2 YYNGEE. J gave up 5 bases and V 2 bases, and 9 bases lay outside the gene matches. The CDR3 runs 16 residues. CDR3: CASSVDGTVSTGELFF. Written as DNA, the CDR3 is TGTGCCAGCAGCGTCGATGGGACAGTTAGTACCGGGGAGCTGTTTTTT.

The J gene is TRBJ1-5, the V gene TRBV4-3; D gene unclear. The V end was cut by 0 bases, the J end by 5 bases, with 5 bases between. The germline V gene encodes CDR1 LGHNA and CDR2 YSLEER. The CDR3 is made up of 13 amino acids. The CDR3 region is CASSQDPYQPQHF. CDR3 nucleotides: TGCGCCAGCAGCCAAGATCCATATCAGCCCCAGCATTTT.

V and J are TRBV6-5 and TRBJ1-1; 9 nucleotides line up with TRBD1. CDR3 length: 15 amino acids. Germline-derived CDR1 and CDR2 are MNHEY and SVGAGI. V lost 2 bases, J lost 0 bases, and 1 base stayed unmatched. CDR3 loop: CASSYGTGMNTEAFF. Written as DNA, the CDR3 is TGTGCCAGCAGTTACGGGACAGGGATGAACACTGAAGCTTTCTTT.

This clone turned up a few times. The gene calls are TRBV30 and TRBJ1-6, with 8 positions matching TRBD1. CDR3 length equals 15 residues. Germline V gene lookup returns CDR1 GTSNPN and CDR2 SVGIG (reference sequence). Losses at the gene ends were 2 bases for V and 5 bases for J; bases not matched to a gene: 5. This CDR3 reads CAWSRRTGNNSPLHF. In DNA form, the CDR3 reads TGTGCCTGGAGTAGGAGGACAGGGAATAATTCACCCCTCCACTTT.

The chain combines TRBV28 with TRBJ2-5, with 8 bases identical to TRBD1. The J segment lost 5 bases and the V segment lost 6 bases, leaving 5 bases of the junction unmatched. This CDR3 has 13 amino acids. The V gene's germline CDR1 is MDHEN and CDR2 SYDVKM. The CDR3 sequence is CASSQGAGETQYF. DNA of the CDR3: TGTGCCAGCAGCCAGGGGGCCGGGGAGACCCAGTACTTC. Full variable domain (missing parts from reference TRBV28 and TRBJ2-5): DVKVTQSSRYLVKRTGEKVFLECVQDMDHENMFWYRQDPGLGLRLIYFSYDVKMKEKGDIPEGYSVSREKKERFSLILESASTNQTSMYLCASSQGAGETQYFGPGTRLLVL.